This is a list of T cell receptor beta chains from one sample in a study of blood T cell repertoires in COVID-19. TCRdb's table, derived via immunoSEQ multiplex PCR, lists solely in-frame clones and lacks some. The data hold approximately 230,000 clones, with around 90% observed a single time. The sample comprised PBMCs or T cells enriched from blood (not recorded which). The origin of the receptors is a woman aged 25 to 39 with acute COVID-19. Each CDR3 is given with its conserved first and last residue. D genes are given only for firm matches. Some rows have no size entry. The others give once, few or many, or a class for an expanded clone.

D: -; length: 16; V: TRBV18; size: -; J: TRBJ2-6; CDR3: CASSPLSGSGANVLTF; DNA: TGTGCCAGCTCACCACTCTCGGGGTCCGGGGCCAACGTCCTGACTTTC
D: TRBD1; length: 15; V: TRBV5-1; size: -; J: TRBJ1-2; CDR3: CASSLPGQPFYGYTF; DNA: TGCGCCAGCAGCTTGCCGGGACAGCCTTTCTATGGCTACACCTTC
D: -; length: 14; V: TRBV10-3; size: -; J: TRBJ2-7; CDR3: CAIMSRAADSEQYF; DNA: TGTGCCATCATGAGTAGGGCCGCGGACTCCGAGCAGTACTTC
D: -; length: 14; V: TRBV5-1; size: -; J: TRBJ2-3; CDR3: CASSLATGRDTQYF; DNA: TGCGCCAGCAGCTTGGCAACAGGTCGCGATACGCAGTATTTT
D: -; length: 14; V: TRBV28; size: few; J: TRBJ1-1; CDR3: CASTRAGRRTEAFF; DNA: TGTGCCAGCACCCGGGCTGGGCGGAGGACTGAAGCTTTCTTT
D: -; length: 14; V: TRBV3-1/TRBV3-2; size: -; J: TRBJ1-3; CDR3: CASSQESGGNTIYF; DNA: TGTGCCAGCAGCCAAGAGTCCGGGGGAAACACCATATATTTT
D: -; length: 15; V: TRBV18; size: -; J: TRBJ2-1; CDR3: CASSELGPRPREQFF; DNA: TGTGCCAGCTCAGAACTAGGTCCTCGCCCTAGGGAGCAGTTCTTC
D: -; length: 17; V: TRBV5-3; size: few; J: TRBJ1-2; CDR3: CARSRWSHSSDNYGYTF; DNA: TGTGCCAGAAGCCGGTGGTCACACAGCTCGGATAACTATGGCTACACCTTC
D: TRBD2; length: 13; V: TRBV12-3/TRBV12-4; size: -; J: TRBJ2-7; CDR3: CASSLTGGPHQYF; DNA: TGTGCCAGCAGCCTGACGGGAGGGCCTCATCAGTACTTC
D: -; length: 15; V: TRBV9; size: -; J: TRBJ2-2; CDR3: CASSAGGWGTGELFF; DNA: TGTGCCAGCAGCGCCGGCGGGTGGGGAACCGGGGAGCTGTTTTTT
D: TRBD1; length: 15; V: TRBV28; size: -; J: TRBJ1-1; CDR3: CASTPTDRGNTEAFF; DNA: TGTGCCAGCACCCCAACGGACAGGGGGAACACTGAAGCTTTCTTT
D: -; length: 12; V: TRBV5-6; size: -; J: TRBJ2-7; CDR3: CASSLYGYEQYF; DNA: TGTGCCAGCAGCTTGTACGGCTACGAGCAGTACTTC
D: -; length: 13; V: TRBV27; size: -; J: TRBJ1-2; CDR3: CASSPGTPYGYTF; DNA: TGTGCCAGCAGTCCAGGGACACCATATGGCTACACCTTC
D: TRBD1; length: 17; V: TRBV14; size: -; J: TRBJ2-1; CDR3: CASSRLGQGSSYNEQFF; DNA: TGTGCCAGCAGCCGGTTGGGACAGGGGAGTTCCTACAATGAGCAGTTCTTC
D: -; length: 13; V: TRBV12-3/TRBV12-4; size: -; J: TRBJ1-2; CDR3: CASSLNRRIGYTF; DNA: TGTGCCAGCAGTTTAAACAGGCGGATCGGGTACACCTTC
D: -; length: 11; V: TRBV12-3/TRBV12-4; size: -; J: TRBJ2-1; CDR3: CASSFGSLPFF; DNA: TGTGCCAGCAGTTTCGGGTCTTTACCCTTCTTC
D: -; length: 14; V: TRBV3-1/TRBV3-2; size: -; J: TRBJ1-1; CDR3: CASSPKGWATEAFF; DNA: TGTGCCAGCAGCCCTAAGGGGTGGGCCACTGAAGCTTTCTTT
D: -; length: 14; V: TRBV2; size: -; J: TRBJ2-5; CDR3: CATGEGAVQETQYF; DNA: TGTGCTACCGGAGAAGGAGCGGTCCAAGAGACCCAGTACTTC
D: TRBD2; length: 15; V: TRBV5-4; size: -; J: TRBJ2-1; CDR3: CASSGGEASYNEQFF; DNA: TGTGCCAGCAGCGGGGGGGAAGCGTCCTACAATGAGCAGTTCTTC
D: -; length: 14; V: TRBV29-1; size: once; J: TRBJ1-5; CDR3: CSVEDSTGNQPQHF; DNA: TGCAGCGTTGAAGATTCGACGGGGAATCAGCCCCAGCATTTT
D: -; length: 14; V: TRBV15; size: -; J: TRBJ2-1; CDR3: CATSRVPGLNEQFF; DNA: TGTGCCACCAGCAGAGTACCAGGGCTCAATGAGCAGTTCTTC
D: TRBD2; length: 16; V: TRBV15; size: -; J: TRBJ2-7; CDR3: CATSRRGLAGSYEQYF; DNA: TGTGCCACCAGCAGACGGGGACTAGCGGGTTCCTACGAGCAGTACTTC
D: -; length: 14; V: TRBV2; size: -; J: TRBJ1-6; CDR3: CASSSRLLNSPLHF; DNA: TGTGCCAGCAGTAGCAGACTCTTAAATTCACCCCTCCACTTT
D: TRBD1; length: 16; V: TRBV2; size: once; J: TRBJ1-4; CDR3: CASRSTGQGPNEKLFF; DNA: TGTGCCAGCAGGAGCACGGGACAGGGACCTAATGAAAAACTGTTTTTT
D: -; length: 14; V: TRBV29-1; size: -; J: TRBJ1-1; CDR3: CSVNRDSIGAEAFF; DNA: TGCAGCGTGAACCGCGACAGCATAGGTGCTGAAGCTTTCTTT
D: TRBD1; length: 14; V: TRBV15; size: -; J: TRBJ1-1; CDR3: CATLDRGMNTEAFF; DNA: TGTGCCACCCTGGACAGGGGCATGAACACTGAAGCTTTCTTT
D: -; length: 15; V: TRBV27; size: -; J: TRBJ2-5; CDR3: CASSNSGASQETQYF; DNA: TGTGCCAGCTCGAACTCAGGGGCTAGCCAAGAGACCCAGTACTTC
D: -; length: 15; V: TRBV3-1/TRBV3-2; size: -; J: TRBJ2-4; CDR3: CASSPRQELSNIQYF; DNA: TGTGCCAGCAGCCCCCGACAGGAACTATCAAACATTCAGTACTTC
D: -; length: 15; V: TRBV30; size: -; J: TRBJ1-5; CDR3: CAWSVPGGIHQPQHF; DNA: TGTGCCTGGAGTGTACCAGGAGGGATCCATCAGCCCCAGCATTTT
D: TRBD2; length: 13; V: TRBV7-2; size: -; J: TRBJ2-5; CDR3: CASSLRTRETQYF; DNA: TGTGCCAGCAGCTTAAGGACTAGAGAGACCCAGTACTTC
D: -; length: 16; V: TRBV3-1/TRBV3-2; size: -; J: TRBJ1-2; CDR3: CASSPGINWGGYGYTF; DNA: TGTGCCAGCAGCCCCGGGATTAACTGGGGGGGCTATGGCTACACCTTC
D: TRBD2; length: 15; V: TRBV5-5; size: -; J: TRBJ2-7; CDR3: CASSLIAGEIYEQYF; DNA: TGTGCCAGCAGCTTGATCGCGGGGGAAATCTACGAGCAGTACTTC
D: -; length: 16; V: TRBV7-8; size: -; J: TRBJ1-2; CDR3: CASSLTATSNIYGYTF; DNA: TGTGCCAGCAGTTTGACAGCGACTAGCAATATCTATGGCTACACCTTC
D: TRBD1; length: 16; V: TRBV7-2; size: -; J: TRBJ1-4; CDR3: CASSLVVGQGEEKLFF; DNA: TGTGCCAGCAGCTTAGTCGTGGGACAGGGTGAGGAAAAACTGTTTTTT
D: TRBD1; length: 16; V: TRBV18; size: -; J: TRBJ1-3; CDR3: CASSAGQRLSGNTIYF; DNA: TGTGCCAGCTCGGCGGGACAGAGACTCTCTGGAAACACCATATATTTT
D: TRBD1; length: 16; V: TRBV5-6; size: once; J: TRBJ1-4; CDR3: CASSPDRIMASEKLFF; DNA: TGTGCCAGCAGCCCGGACAGGATCATGGCAAGTGAAAAACTGTTTTTT
D: -; length: 15; V: TRBV5-6; size: -; J: TRBJ1-5; CDR3: CASSLKNRDIQPQHF; DNA: TGTGCCAGCAGCCTGAAAAACAGGGATATTCAGCCCCAGCATTTT
D: TRBD1; length: 13; V: TRBV11-1; size: -; J: TRBJ2-4; CDR3: CASRQDRENIQYF; DNA: TGTGCCAGCAGACAGGACAGGGAAAACATTCAGTACTTC
D: -; length: 15; V: TRBV3-1/TRBV3-2; size: -; J: TRBJ2-7; CDR3: CASSQGRQSRYEQYF; DNA: TGTGCCAGCAGCCAGGGCCGACAGAGTCGCTACGAGCAGTACTTC
D: TRBD1; length: 14; V: TRBV13; size: -; J: TRBJ2-7; CDR3: CASSPWDRAYEQYF; DNA: TGTGCCAGCAGCCCCTGGGACAGAGCCTACGAGCAGTACTTC
D: TRBD1; length: 15; V: TRBV7-9; size: -; J: TRBJ2-7; CDR3: CASSDLMDRSYEQYF; DNA: TGTGCCAGCAGCGACCTTATGGACAGGTCCTACGAGCAGTACTTC
D: TRBD2; length: 13; V: TRBV10-1; size: -; J: TRBJ2-3; CDR3: CASRSSGGDTQYF; DNA: TGCGCCAGCAGATCTAGCGGGGGAGATACGCAGTATTTT
D: TRBD1; length: 15; V: TRBV28; size: -; J: TRBJ1-1; CDR3: CASSIPGTGGTEAFF; DNA: TGTGCCAGCAGTATACCCGGGACAGGGGGGACTGAAGCTTTCTTT